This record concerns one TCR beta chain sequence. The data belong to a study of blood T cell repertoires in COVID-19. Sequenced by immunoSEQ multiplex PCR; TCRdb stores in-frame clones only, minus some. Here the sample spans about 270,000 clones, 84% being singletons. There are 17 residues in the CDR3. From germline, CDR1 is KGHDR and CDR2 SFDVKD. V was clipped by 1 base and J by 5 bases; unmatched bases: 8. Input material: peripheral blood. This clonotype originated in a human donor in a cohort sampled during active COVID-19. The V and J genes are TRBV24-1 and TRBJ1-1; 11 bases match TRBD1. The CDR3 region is CATSDFAPDRGRTEAFF. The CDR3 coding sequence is TGTGCCACCAGTGATTTTGCCCCGGACAGGGGGCGAACTGAAGCTTTCTTT.